The sample holds a few counts of the clone carrying this T cell receptor (beta chain). Its specificity is unknown. This entry belongs to a study of identical twins' blood T cells. Overall study results and limits: Twin similarity might stem from environmental factors, not only genetics. Out-of-frame TCRbeta clonotypes reportedly had markedly more similar V usage in twins than unrelated donors.

From the 5' RACE reads, TCRdb called clonotypes with MiXCR, one entry per CDR3 protein. The sample holds 350,000 to 400,000 distinct CDR3 sequences, approximately 30% seen once. V was clipped by 6 bases and J by 0 bases; unmatched bases: 8. Germline V gene sequence: CDR1 MNHEY, CDR2 SVGEGT. This CDR3 is 15 amino acids long. Sequenced sample: PBMCs. This receptor was identified in a woman aged 18 to 50 in good health. The chain employs TRBV6-2 or TRBV6-3 and TRBJ2-7; 7 bases are a match to TRBD1. This CDR3 reads CASRNYRQGSYEQYF. The CDR3 coding sequence is TGTGCCAGCAGAAATTACCGACAGGGCTCCTACGAGCAGTACTTC.